This T cell receptor (beta chain) was sequenced in a study of T-cell memory formation after mild COVID-19. Study-wide background: Clustering of TCRs was largely donor specific.

Points from the study as a whole: The SARS-CoV-2 specificity of second-wave clones reaching peak at day 37 remained unverified. CD4+ contracting clones were mainly CM and EM; CD8+ ones, EMRA. Clones contracting over day 15 to 85 were CD4/CD8 balanced, with later expanders leaning CD4+.

TCRdb called the 5' RACE reads again in MiXCR, with one record for every CDR3 protein. The sample includes 300,000 to 350,000 distinct CDR3 sequences, approximately 19% of them seen just once. The CDR3 totals 14 residues. Germline-derived CDR1 and CDR2 are DFQATT and SNEGSKA (reference sequence). Losses at the gene ends were 3 bases for V and 2 bases for J; bases not matched to a gene: 5. This clonotype showed up just a few times. Its antigen remains unidentified. This clonotype was sampled from a man aged 18 to 29 who had mild COVID-19 (a few samples of this study predate the infection). Cell type and time point are not known. This sequence joins TRBV20-1 and TRBJ2-3; TRBD1 matches at 7 bases. Sample: PBMCs or a T cell subset sorted from them (not recorded which). CDR3 amino acids: CSARWQGVTDTQYF. The CDR3 bases are TGCAGTGCTAGGTGGCAGGGGGTCACAGATACGCAGTATTTT.